In its sample, the clone carrying this T cell receptor beta chain was seen a few times. This sample was taken from a study of siplizumab effects on memory and regulatory T cells. Clones were read by immunoSEQ multiplex PCR, and TCRdb kept only the in-frame ones, dropping some. The table has 98,000 or so clones, roughly 92% seen once. V shed 5 bases, J shed 9 bases, and the junction held 9 bases outside the gene matches. The V gene's germline CDR1 is PRHDT and CDR2 FYEKMQ (reference sequence). The CDR3 covers 14 residues. This TCR came from a human donor in good health. Sequenced input: Tregs sorted from blood. J is TRBJ1-5 and V is TRBV13; 8 bases line up with TRBD1. As DNA, the CDR3 is TGTGCCAGCAGCAAAGGACAGGGTGTCGTGCCCCAGCATTTT. Its translation: CASSKGQGVVPQHF.